The source of this TCR beta chain is a study of shared clonotypes between healthy human individuals. Whole-study results and caveats: The study found about 5% of naive CD4 clonotypes shared across several donors. Donor scarcity curtailed the genetic and exposure-history diversity represented herein.

The germline V gene encodes CDR1 SGHTA and CDR2 FQGNSA. This CDR3 has 14 amino acids. V lost 1 base and J 2 bases, leaving 8 bases between the germline ends. In the case of this clone: The antigen remains unidentified.

Produced via immunoSEQ multiplex PCR; TCRdb's table is partial and in-frame only. Here the sample spans around 2,000,000 clones, 95% being singletons. The source of this sequence is a young man in good health. The J gene is TRBJ1-1, the V gene TRBV7-2; D is unresolved. The sample consisted of naive CD4+ T cells sorted from blood. Subset meaning: CD45RA+ positively selected. CDR3 in amino acids: CASSLGAGNTEAFF. The CDR3 nucleotides read TGTGCCAGCAGCTTAGGGGCAGGCAACACTGAAGCTTTCTTT.